This TCR beta chain was identified during a study of CD8+CD57+ T cells in acquired aplastic anemia. TCR beta VDJ and CDR3 profiles were obtained from a genomic DNA template. TCRdb redid the calling of the reads with MiXCR, one entry per CDR3 protein. This sample has around 170,000 distinct CDR3 sequences; just under 65% occur once, and the top ten carry 45% to 55%. Germline values: CDR1 MNHEY, CDR2 SVGAGI. Trimming removed 4 bases from V and 8 bases from J; junction bases left unmatched: 2. CDR3 size: 12 residues. Many counts were recorded for this clonotype. The sequenced material came from sorted CD4+, CD8+, or CD8+CD57+ T cells (not recorded which) from PBMCs. The sequence came from a human donor in good health. This chain links TRBV6-5 with TRBJ1-2; the match to TRBD1 covers 9 bases. The CDR3 nucleotides are TGTGCCAGCAGTTGGACAGGGGACGGCTACACCTTC. Translation gives CASSWTGDGYTF.